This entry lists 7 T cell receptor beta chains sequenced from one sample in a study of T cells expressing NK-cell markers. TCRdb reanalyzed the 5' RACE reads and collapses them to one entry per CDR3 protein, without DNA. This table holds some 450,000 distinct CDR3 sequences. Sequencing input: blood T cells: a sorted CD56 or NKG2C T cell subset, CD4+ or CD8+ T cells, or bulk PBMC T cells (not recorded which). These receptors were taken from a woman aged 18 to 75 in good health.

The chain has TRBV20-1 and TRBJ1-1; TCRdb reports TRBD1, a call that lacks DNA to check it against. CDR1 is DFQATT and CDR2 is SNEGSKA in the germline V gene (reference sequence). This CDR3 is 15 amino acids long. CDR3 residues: CSARDLVGTDTEAFF.

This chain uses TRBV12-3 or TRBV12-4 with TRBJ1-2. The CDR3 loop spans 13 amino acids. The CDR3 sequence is CASSPSDNYGYTF.

The CDR3 here is CASSQAPLAGRNIQYF. This chain uses TRBV4-3 with TRBJ2-4; absent DNA, TCRdb's TRBD2 call cannot be checked. This CDR3 has 16 amino acids. CDR1 and CDR2 from the germline V gene are LGHNA and YSLEER.

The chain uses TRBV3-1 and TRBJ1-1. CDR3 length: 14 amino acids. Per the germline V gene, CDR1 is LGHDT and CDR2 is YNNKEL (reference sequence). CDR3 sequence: CASSLSLGDTEAFF.

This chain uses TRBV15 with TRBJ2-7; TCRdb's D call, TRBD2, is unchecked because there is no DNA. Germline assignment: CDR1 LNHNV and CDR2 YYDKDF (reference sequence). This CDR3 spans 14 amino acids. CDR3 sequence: CATSRVTPGGEQYF.

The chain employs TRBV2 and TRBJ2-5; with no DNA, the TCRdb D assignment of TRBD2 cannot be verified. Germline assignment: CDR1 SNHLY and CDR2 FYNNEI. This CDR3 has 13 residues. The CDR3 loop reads CAGYSGYQETQYF.

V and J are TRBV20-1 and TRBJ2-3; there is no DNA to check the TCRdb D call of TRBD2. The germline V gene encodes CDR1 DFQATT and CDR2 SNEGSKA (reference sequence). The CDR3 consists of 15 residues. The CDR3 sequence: CSANPSGISRDTQYF.